The clone carrying this T cell receptor beta chain was picked up one time. What it binds is unknown. PCR involved 60 Vbeta and 13 Jbeta primers. The method was immunoSEQ multiplex PCR; TCRdb's version includes in-frame clones alone and lacks a portion of them. The repertoire holds 150,000 to 200,000 clones, with about four fifths as singletons. This entry belongs to a study of cytomegalovirus exposure and HLA in healthy donors. General study findings and limits: In a later analysis, at a false discovery rate of 0.05, approximately 16,000 TCR beta sequences were associated with HLA alleles. From TCR beta sequences, most subjects' HLA-A and HLA-B alleles were reportedly predicted accurately.

The source material was PBMCs. The clonotype originates from a boy aged 5-17 years in good health and CMV-seronegative.

The CDR3 DNA is TGTGCCAGCACAGGGGACACTGAAGCTTTCTTT. Amino acid sequence: CASTGDTEAFF. This chain joins TRBV6-6 and TRBJ1-1, with a tentative D call TRBD1 (6 bases). The CDR3 consists of 11 residues. Per germline, CDR1 MNHNY and CDR2 SVGAGI (reference sequence). V was trimmed by 7 bases and J by 3 bases, leaving 6 bases between them.